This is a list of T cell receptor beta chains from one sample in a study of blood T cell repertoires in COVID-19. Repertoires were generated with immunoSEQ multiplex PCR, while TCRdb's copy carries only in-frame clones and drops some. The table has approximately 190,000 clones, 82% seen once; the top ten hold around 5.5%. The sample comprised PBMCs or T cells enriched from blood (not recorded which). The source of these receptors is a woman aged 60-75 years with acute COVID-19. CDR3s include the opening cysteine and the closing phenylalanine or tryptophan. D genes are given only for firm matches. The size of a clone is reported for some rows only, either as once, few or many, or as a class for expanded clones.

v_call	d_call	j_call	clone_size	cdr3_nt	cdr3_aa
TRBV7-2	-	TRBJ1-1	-	TGTGCCAGCAGCTTGGGCCAGGGGAACACTGAAGCTTTCTTT	CASSLGQGNTEAFF
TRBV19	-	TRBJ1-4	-	TGTGCCAGTAGTATAGTGGGAGGGAATGAAAAACTGTTTTTT	CASSIVGGNEKLFF
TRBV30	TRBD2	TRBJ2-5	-	TGTGCCTGTGCAAATGGGCTAGCGGGACGGGAGACCCAGTACTTC	CACANGLAGRETQYF
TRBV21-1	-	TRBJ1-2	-	TGTGCCAGCAACCCTAGGGGCCAGGGTCGTCCCTATGGCTACACCTTC	CASNPRGQGRPYGYTF
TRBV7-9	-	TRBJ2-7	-	TGTGCCAGCAGCTTAGGGCCCAGGGACTACGAGCAGTACTTC	CASSLGPRDYEQYF
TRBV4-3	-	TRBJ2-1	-	TGCGCCAGCAGCCGAAGGACAGTATTCTACAATGAGCAGTTCTTC	CASSRRTVFYNEQFF
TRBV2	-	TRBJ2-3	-	TGTGCCAGCAGTGATCGGAGGTTCTCAGATACGCAGTATTTT	CASSDRRFSDTQYF
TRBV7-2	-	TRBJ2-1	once	TGTGCCAGCAGCAGCGTGACTTTTAATGAGCAGTTCTTC	CASSSVTFNEQFF
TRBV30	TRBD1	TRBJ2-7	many	TGTGCCTGGAGGGACAGGGGGCCCTACGAGCAGTACTTC	CAWRDRGPYEQYF
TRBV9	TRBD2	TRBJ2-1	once	TGTGCCAGCACCTTTAGCGGGAGCCCCTACAATGAGCAGTTCTTC	CASTFSGSPYNEQFF